This record looks at one TCR beta chain sequence and its context. Its target is not known. This entry is derived from a study of early T cells in non-severe SARS-CoV-2 infection. Study-wide context: Unpaired chains resulted from sequencing bulk RNA of unsorted whole blood.

Individual cDNA molecules each received unique molecular identifiers attached to them. Using its own MiXCR run on the 5' RACE reads, TCRdb lists one record per CDR3 protein. The sample yields some 30,000 distinct CDR3 sequences, about 3.9% seen once. The V segment lost 0 bases and the J segment 6 bases; nucleotides outside the gene matches: 4. Germline V lookup: CDR1 MNHEY, CDR2 SVGAGI. There are 16 residues in the CDR3. Study-level points and caveats: Missing private and CD4 specificities, VDJdb matching favored anti-spike CD8 responses.

This receptor was identified in an adult who was a healthcare worker with PCR-confirmed SARS-CoV-2 infection or an uninfected control (not recorded which). The rearrangement links TRBV6-5 to TRBJ2-1, with TRBD2 matching over 11 bases. The sequenced sample consisted of whole blood. This chain's CDR3 is CASSYSILAGGNEQFF. CDR3 nucleotides: TGTGCCAGCAGTTACTCGATTCTAGCGGGGGGCAATGAGCAGTTCTTC.